The following is a TCR beta chain sequence with its context. Its antigen is not identified. The sample comes from a study of post-analysis software for immune sequencing data. This CDR3 is built from 15 residues. Deletions cut 8 bases from V and 6 bases from J, with 20 bases between. General study findings and limits: Relative to controls, patients had a few TRBV segments at higher frequency, with TRBV5-6, TRBV5-1 and TRBV20-1 among these.

TCR beta libraries were prepared from cDNA with unique molecular identifiers. In TCRdb, the PCR reads were re-called with MiXCR into one record per CDR3 protein. The sample carries around 710,000 distinct CDR3 sequences, around 46% recorded once. The receptor was derived from a girl under 18 with multiple sclerosis. The rearrangement links TRBV12-3 or TRBV12-4 to TRBJ1-5; D gene uncertain. Material for sequencing was blood. CDR3: CASSALSGVGQPQHF. DNA for the CDR3: TGTGCCAGCTCCGCTTTAAGCGGAGTAGGTCAGCCCCAGCATTTT.